The text below deals with one T cell receptor beta chain. CDR1 and CDR2 from the germline V gene are MGHDK and SYGVNS. V lost 1 base, J lost 7 bases, and 7 bases stayed unmatched. The CDR3 loop spans 15 amino acids. Survey-level TCR beta sequencing used the immunoSEQ assay. Assay: immunoSEQ multiplex PCR; the TCRdb copy retains only in-frame clones and omits some. Of about 68,000 clones detected, around 93% appear once; the ten largest clones hold around 4.6%. This chain links TRBV25-1 with TRBJ2-1; TRBD2 matches 7 bases. This sequence originates from a man aged 35 to 55 with rheumatoid arthritis. The sequenced sample consisted of PBMCs. CDR3 sequence (DNA): TGTGCCAGCAGTGAATTTGCGGGAGTGGAGAATGAGCAGTTCTTC. Translating it yields CASSEFAGVENEQFF.